This T cell receptor (beta chain) was recovered during a study of T cell responses to AZD1222 COVID-19 vaccine. Study outcomes and limitations: Reportedly, nearly half of unique spike TCRs recognized epitopes outside B.1.351/B.1.1.7 mutations.

After removal of 5 bases from V and 3 bases from J, the junction contained 4 bases not matched to a gene. Germline loops: CDR1 SGHAT, CDR2 FQNNGV. The CDR3 covers 13 residues. Details on this clone: Its antigen is undetermined.

TCRdb keeps only in-frame clones here, not all; method: immunoSEQ multiplex PCR. The data contain 75,000 to 85,000 clones, around 80% of them singletons. The chain combines TRBV11-2 with TRBJ2-7; 7 bases are shared with TRBD1. The receptor comes from an adult who received the MenACWY meningococcal vaccine as a control. Sequenced material: peripheral blood, taken 28 days after the second dose of the MenACWY control vaccine. The CDR3 protein is CASSRGQFYEQYF. The CDR3 coding sequence is TGTGCCAGCAGCCGGGGACAGTTCTACGAGCAGTACTTC. The full variable domain, completed using reference TRBV11-2 and TRBJ2-7, is EAGVAQSPRYKIIEKRQSVAFWCNPISGHATLYWYQQILGQGPKLLIQFQNNGVVDDSQLPKDRFSAERLKGVDSTLKIQPAKLEDSAVYLCASSRGQFYEQYFGPGTRLTVT.